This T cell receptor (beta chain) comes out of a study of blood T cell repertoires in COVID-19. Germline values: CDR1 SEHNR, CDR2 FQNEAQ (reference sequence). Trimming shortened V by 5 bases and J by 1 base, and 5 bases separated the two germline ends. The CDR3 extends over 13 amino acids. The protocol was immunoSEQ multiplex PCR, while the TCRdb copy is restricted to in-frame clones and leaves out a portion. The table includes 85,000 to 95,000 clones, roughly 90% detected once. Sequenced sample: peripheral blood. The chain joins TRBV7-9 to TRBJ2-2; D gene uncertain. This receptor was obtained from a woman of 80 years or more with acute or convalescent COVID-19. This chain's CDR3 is CASSPRNTGELFF. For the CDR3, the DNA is TGTGCCAGCAGCCCGCGGAACACCGGGGAGCTGTTTTTT. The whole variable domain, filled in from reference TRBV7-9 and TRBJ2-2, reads DTGVSQNPRHKITKRGQNVTFRCDPISEHNRLYWYRQTLGQGPEFLTYFQNEAQLEKSRLLSDRFSAERPKGSFSTLEIQRTEQGDSAMYLCASSPRNTGELFFGEGSRLTVL.